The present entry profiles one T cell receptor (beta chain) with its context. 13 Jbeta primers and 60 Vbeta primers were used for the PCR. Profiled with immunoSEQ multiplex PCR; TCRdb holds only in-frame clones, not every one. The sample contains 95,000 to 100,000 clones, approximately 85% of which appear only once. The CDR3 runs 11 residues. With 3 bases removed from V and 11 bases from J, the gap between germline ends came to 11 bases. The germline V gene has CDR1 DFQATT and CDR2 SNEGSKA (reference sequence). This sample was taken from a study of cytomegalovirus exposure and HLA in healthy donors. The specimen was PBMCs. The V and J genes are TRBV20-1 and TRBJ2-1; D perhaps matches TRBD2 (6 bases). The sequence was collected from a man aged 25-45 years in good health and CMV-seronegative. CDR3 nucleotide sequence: TGCAGTGCTAGGCGGACTATACAGCAGTTCTTC. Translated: CSARRTIQQFF.